A single sample is the source of the 3 T cell receptor beta chains below, sequenced in a study of blood T cells in healthy people across ages. PCR was performed a second time for roughly 7 to 11 cycles using a sample-barcoded 5' primer and a J-beta primer mix. TCRdb re-called the 5' RACE reads with MiXCR, one entry per CDR3 protein. The sample contains more than 1,400,000 distinct CDR3 sequences, around 42% of which appear only once. The sample comprised blood. Receptors were obtained from a woman in her late teens or twenties in good health.

This clonotype was detected only a few times. The CDR3 sequence: CASSSRTSGSADTQYF. The CDR3 coding sequence is TGTGCCAGCAGTTCAAGGACTAGCGGGAGTGCAGATACGCAGTATTTT. The V call is TRBV6-6, the J call TRBJ2-3; 13 positions match TRBD2. From germline, CDR1 is MNHNY and CDR2 SVGAGI (reference sequence). V lost 4 bases and J lost 4; bases outside the gene matches: 5. The CDR3 runs to 16 residues.

Worth noting for this clonotype: Possible read error: a much larger clone is one base away. The chain uses TRBV6-6 and TRBJ1-2, with D perhaps matching TRBD1 (6 bases). From germline, CDR1 is MNHNY and CDR2 SVGAGI (reference sequence). The CDR3 consists of 13 residues. CDR3 residues: CASSYSPGDGYSF. In DNA, the CDR3 is TGTGCCAGCAGTTACTCGCCAGGGGATGGCTACAGCTTC.

Turning to this clonotype: A much more abundant neighbour one base away suggests this may be a read error. The chain employs TRBV29-1 and TRBJ2-5; possibly TRBD1 for D (5 bases). The CDR3 loop spans 12 amino acids. Trimming left V 3 bases short and J 5 bases short, with 10 bases between. From germline, CDR1 is SQVTM and CDR2 ANQGSEA. CDR3 in amino acids: CSVDGHRETQYF. The CDR3 DNA sequence: TGCAGCGTTGACGGTCACAGGGAGACCCAGTACTTC.